The present TCR beta chain was sequenced within a study of regulatory T cells in long-lasting Graves disease. As for time point: persistent/refractory GD, antithyroid drugs over 5 years with positive TRAb. The authors made the TCR library using RNA they extracted from PBMCs. This clonotype occurred many times. What it binds is unknown. Germline-derived CDR1 and CDR2 are SGHAT and FQDESV (reference sequence). This CDR3 spans 15 amino acids. The V gene lost 5 bases and the J gene lost 5 bases, with 18 bases spanning the gap. Study-level results: Only peripheral blood was studied, not thyroid tissue.

To make TCR beta libraries, researchers used iRepertoire HTBI primers and Arm-PCR of CDR3 regions. TCRdb reprocessed the multiplex PCR reads with MiXCR, giving one entry per CDR3 protein. The repertoire holds around 400,000 distinct CDR3 sequences, with more than 20% as singletons. The rearrangement joins TRBV11-1 to TRBJ1-2, with D uncertain. Specimen: peripheral blood mononuclear cells (PBMCs), collected when the disease was refractory, from a patient treated with antithyroid drugs. The clonotype was recovered from a woman between 35 and 50 years old with Graves disease. The CDR3 region has the DNA TGTGCCAGCAGCCGAAACATAGACCTTCCTTATGGCTACACCTTC. This gives the protein CASSRNIDLPYGYTF.